These 21 T cell receptor beta chains were sequenced from one sample in a study of control samples from healthy donors and cancer patients. Sequencing was performed with immunoSEQ multiplex PCR; in TCRdb, only in-frame clones are kept and a portion is missing. The data contain tens of thousands of clones, less than 95% of them singletons. Material for sequencing was blood. These receptors were taken from a man in his 60s in good health.

This sequence joins TRBV9 and TRBJ2-1, with 14 bases fitting TRBD2. V lost 2 bases, J lost 13 bases, and 11 bases stayed unmatched. Germline CDR1 reads SGDLS; CDR2 reads YYNGEE. This CDR3 is built from 16 residues. The CDR3 protein is CASSVSGTSGREAQFF. The CDR3 region has the DNA TGTGCCAGCAGCGTCTCCGGGACTAGCGGGAGAGAGGCACAGTTCTTC.

The chain employs TRBV4-2 and TRBJ1-2; D remains ambiguous. V was shortened by 4 bases and J by 6 bases, with 15 bases between the two germline ends. In germline, CDR1 is LGHNA, CDR2 YNFKEQ. CDR3 size: 14 residues. The CDR3 protein is CASSPRTAWDGYTF. CDR3 in DNA: TGTGCCAGCAGCCCCCGGACCGCTTGGGATGGCTACACCTTC.

This sequence joins TRBV5-4 and TRBJ1-4, with TRBD1 matching 8 bases. CDR3 size: 14 residues. Germline trimming cut 4 bases from V and 7 bases from J; bases unmatched to any gene: 6. CDR1 is SGHNT and CDR2 is YYREEE in the germline V gene (reference sequence). For the CDR3, the DNA is TGTGCCAGCAGCCCGGACAGGGTTAGTGAAAAACTGTTTTTT. Protein: CASSPDRVSEKLFF.

The chain links TRBV4-1 to TRBJ1-5; D call uncertain. The CDR3 consists of 18 residues. Germline V gene sequence: CDR1 MGHRA, CDR2 YSYEKL. The V gene lost 0 bases and the J gene lost 5 bases, with 20 bases spanning the gap. CDR3 region: CASSQDQVSAATYQPQHF. CDR3 coding DNA: TGCGCCAGCAGCCAAGATCAAGTGTCGGCAGCCACCTATCAGCCCCAGCATTTT.

The V and J genes are TRBV9 and TRBJ1-1; the match to TRBD1 covers 9 bases. Per the germline V gene, CDR1 is SGDLS and CDR2 is YYNGEE. CDR3 length: 16 amino acids. The V and J ends lost 0 bases and 0 bases, in that order; junction bases with no gene match: 3. The CDR3 loop is CASSVGGQGLNTEAFF. Here the CDR3 DNA reads TGTGCCAGCAGCGTAGGAGGACAGGGGTTGAACACTGAAGCTTTCTTT.

The CDR3 coding sequence is TGCGCCAGCGGACCCCCCGGACAGGGGAAAGATACGCAGTATTTT. Protein: CASGPPGQGKDTQYF. The chain recombines TRBV5-1 with TRBJ2-3; 9 bases are a match to TRBD1. Germline CDR1 reads SGHRS; CDR2 reads YFSETQ. V lost 7 bases to trimming and J lost 5 bases; unmatched junction nucleotides: 11. The CDR3 is made up of 15 amino acids.

The chain couples TRBV10-3 to TRBJ2-1, with 10 bases that match TRBD1. This CDR3 is built from 15 residues. Germline CDR1 and CDR2: ENHRY and SYGVKD. The ends lost 6 bases at V and 5 bases at J; junction bases unmatched: 7. In DNA, the CDR3 is TGTGCCATCAGGTGGGGGACAGGGGTTCACAATGAGCAGTTCTTC. Its protein is CAIRWGTGVHNEQFF.

The chain employs TRBV19 and TRBJ2-7; TRBD2 agrees at 7 bases. The CDR3 runs 15 residues. J lost 6 bases, V lost 4 bases, and 12 bases had no gene match. The germline CDR1 and CDR2 sequences are LNHDA and SQIVND (reference sequence). In nucleotides, the CDR3 is TGTGCCAGTAGTAGAGACAGTGCGGGAGTAACCGAGCAGTACTTC. Translation gives CASSRDSAGVTEQYF.

In its sample, this clone was seen once. The J gene is TRBJ1-1, the V gene TRBV19, with a possible D match to TRBD1 (5 bases). The CDR3 sequence is 14 residues long. The V gene's germline CDR1 is LNHDA and CDR2 SQIVND (reference sequence). Trimming removed 3 bases from V and 0 bases from J, with 8 bases in between. The CDR3 loop is CASSIEGVNTEAFF. CDR3 nucleotides: TGTGCCAGTAGTATCGAAGGGGTGAACACTGAAGCTTTCTTT.

The chain links TRBV30 to TRBJ2-7, with 8 bases that match TRBD2. Trimming at V came to 2 bases and at J to 2 bases, leaving 17 bases not matched to a gene. The CDR3 is made up of 18 amino acids. Germline V gene sequence: CDR1 GTSNPN, CDR2 SVGIG (reference sequence). CDR3 DNA sequence: TGTGCCTGGAGTCTGGGACTAGGGACGTGGGGGACGACCTACGAGCAGTACTTC. Its translation is CAWSLGLGTWGTTYEQYF.

This sequence joins TRBV18 and TRBJ1-1, with D maybe TRBD1 (5 bases). Per germline, CDR1 KGHSH and CDR2 LQKENI. The V gene lost 7 bases and the J gene lost 6 bases, with 15 bases spanning the gap. The length of the CDR3 is 13 residues. The CDR3 DNA is TGTGCCAGCTACGACCAGCGGGGGTCTGAAGCTTTCTTT. Translating it yields CASYDQRGSEAFF.

The genes are TRBV10-1 and TRBJ2-7; D might be TRBD1 or TRBD2, each matching 5 bases. This CDR3 spans 13 amino acids. Trimming shortened V by 0 bases and J by 6 bases, and 9 bases separated the two germline ends. Germline V lookup: CDR1 WNHNN, CDR2 SYGVQD (reference sequence). CDR3 amino acids: CASSESGRREQYF. Written as DNA, the CDR3 is TGCGCCAGCAGTGAGTCGGGACGGCGCGAGCAGTACTTC.

V gene TRBV12-5 combines with J gene TRBJ2-7; D perhaps matches TRBD2 (6 bases). V dropped 0 bases and J dropped 0 bases, with 12 bases sitting between them. Germline V gives CDR1 LGHNT, CDR2 FRNRAP. The CDR3 covers 16 residues. CDR3 loop: CASGLVGGPLSYEQYF. In nucleotides, the CDR3 is TGTGCTAGTGGTTTGGTGGGGGGTCCCCTCTCCTACGAGCAGTACTTC.

CDR3 DNA sequence: TGCGCCAGCGGACGCTTGGGGGTCTCCTACAATGAGCAGTTCTTC. Residues: CASGRLGVSYNEQFF. The rearrangement links TRBV5-1 to TRBJ2-1, with D perhaps given as TRBD1 or TRBD2 (5 bases each). This CDR3 comprises 15 residues. In germline, CDR1 is SGHRS, CDR2 YFSETQ. V was shortened by 7 bases and J by 0 bases, with 14 bases between the two germline ends.

The gene calls are TRBV7-9 and TRBJ1-5; D uncertain. The CDR3 consists of 15 residues. V was pared by 1 base and J by 0 bases, with 7 bases between. Germline CDR1 SEHNR, CDR2 FQNEAQ (reference sequence). The CDR3 region is CASSLEGNSNQPQHF. The DNA of the CDR3 is TGTGCCAGCAGCTTAGAAGGCAATAGCAATCAGCCCCAGCATTTT. Combining the CDR3 with reference TRBV7-9 and TRBJ1-5 gives the whole variable domain DTGVSQNPRHKITKRGQNVTFRCDPISEHNRLYWYRQTLGQGPEFLTYFQNEAQLEKSRLLSDRFSAERPKGSFSTLEIQRTEQGDSAMYLCASSLEGNSNQPQHFGDGTRLSIL.

The rearrangement uses TRBV5-1 and TRBJ2-7; D possibly uses TRBD1 or TRBD2 (5 bases each). V was clipped by 4 bases and J by 1 base, with 15 bases between them. The germline V gene encodes CDR1 SGHRS and CDR2 YFSETQ. The CDR3 has 15 residues. CDR3 DNA: TGCGCCAGCAGCGGCCGGGGCCGGCTATCCTACGAGCAGTACTTC. The encoded protein is CASSGRGRLSYEQYF. Using reference TRBV5-1 and TRBJ2-7 for the parts outside the CDR3, the full variable domain is KAGVTQTPRYLIKTRGQQVTLSCSPISGHRSVSWYQQTPGQGLQFLFEYFSETQRNKGNFPGRFSGRQFSNSRSEMNVSTLELGDSALYLCASSGRGRLSYEQYFGPGTRLTVT.

The chain recombines TRBV19 with TRBJ1-5; D possibly corresponds to TRBD1 (6 bases). V was cut by 7 bases and J by 0 bases, with 10 bases left in between. The CDR3 consists of 14 residues. Germline assignment: CDR1 LNHDA and CDR2 SQIVND (reference sequence). CDR3 amino acids: CASNLQGSNQPQHF. CDR3 nucleotides: TGTGCCAGTAACCTACAGGGTAGCAATCAGCCCCAGCATTTT.

The CDR3 DNA is TGTGCCAGCAGCTTAGAGGGGAACCTAAGCACAGATACGCAGTATTTT. It encodes CASSLEGNLSTDTQYF. The chain uses TRBV13 and TRBJ2-3; TRBD1 is a possible D gene (5 bases). The CDR3 sequence is 16 residues long. Trimming took 1 base from V and 0 from J, leaving 11 bases between them. Germline CDR1 PRHDT, CDR2 FYEKMQ (reference sequence).

The J gene is TRBJ2-1, the V gene TRBV7-6; the D gene is possibly TRBD2 (5 bases). This CDR3 is 16 amino acids long. From germline, CDR1 is SGHVS and CDR2 FNYEAQ. V was shortened by 1 base and J by 1 base, with 11 bases between the two germline ends. The CDR3 reads CASSLGTRDSYNEQFF. The CDR3 bases are TGTGCCAGCAGCTTAGGGACCCGGGATTCCTACAATGAGCAGTTCTTC.

This CDR3 is CASSLSRLVNEQFF. The DNA of the CDR3 is TGTGCCAGCAGCCTTTCCCGACTAGTTAATGAGCAGTTCTTC. The J gene is TRBJ2-1, the V gene TRBV27, with D possibly TRBD2 on 6 matching bases. The CDR3 contains 14 residues. Germline V CDR1 and CDR2: MNHEY, SMNVEV (reference sequence). The V gene lost 6 bases and the J gene lost 7 bases, with 16 bases spanning the gap.

This clone was found a few times. This sequence joins TRBV10-1 and TRBJ2-2, with a weak D call TRBD1 (5 bases). The germline V and J ends were trimmed by 10 bases and 3 bases, with 9 bases remaining between them. The germline gives CDR1 WNHNN, CDR2 SYGVQD (reference sequence). This CDR3 spans 12 amino acids. This CDR3 is CAIQGDTGELFF. The CDR3 DNA sequence: TGCGCCATCCAGGGCGACACCGGGGAGCTGTTTTTT.